This T cell receptor (beta chain) was recorded in a study of cytotoxic CD8 clonotypes in ibrutinib-treated CLL. TCRdb keeps only in-frame clones here, not all; method: immunoSEQ multiplex PCR. The table has about 200,000 clones, just over 70% seen once; the top ten hold about 6.2%. Trimming cost V 0 bases and J 0 bases, with 8 bases left between them. CDR3 length: 16 amino acids. Germline V gives CDR1 KGHSH, CDR2 LQKENI. The TCR originated in a human donor with chronic lymphocytic leukemia. The sample consisted of PBMCs, taken after 12 months of ibrutinib treatment. The chain combines TRBV18 with TRBJ1-4, with TRBD1 as a possible D gene (5 bases). DNA of the CDR3: TGTGCCAGCTCACCACCGTCGACAGCAACTAATGAAAAACTGTTTTTT. Protein product: CASSPPSTATNEKLFF.